The 22 T cell receptor beta chains reported below all come from one sample, sequenced in a study of blood T cell repertoires in COVID-19. Clones were sequenced by immunoSEQ multiplex PCR, and TCRdb holds only the in-frame ones, with some missing. The sample gives about 240,000 clones, about 87% of which show up once; approximately 6.8% is in the top ten. The sequencing input was peripheral blood. The origin of the receptors is a woman aged 65 to 85 with active or convalescent COVID-19.

The V gene is TRBV25-1, the J gene TRBJ2-7, with D uncertain. The V gene lost 7 bases and the J gene lost 6 bases, with 7 bases spanning the gap. The CDR3 length is 10 residues. Germline CDR1 is MGHDK and CDR2 is SYGVNS. CDR3 sequence reads: CASIGREQYF. The CDR3 nucleotides are TGTGCCAGCATTGGCCGCGAGCAGTACTTC.

The rearrangement joins TRBV11-2 to TRBJ1-3; TRBD1 matches at 8 bases. The length of the CDR3 is 16 residues. The germline V gene encodes CDR1 SGHAT and CDR2 FQNNGV. J lost 7 bases, V lost 5 bases, and 13 bases had no gene match. The CDR3 here is CASSATVRTGSNTIYF. The CDR3 DNA is TGTGCCAGCAGCGCCACAGTAAGGACAGGGAGTAACACCATATATTTT.

V usage is TRBV4-1 and J usage is TRBJ1-5, with 7 nucleotides matching TRBD1. The CDR3 loop spans 16 amino acids. The germline CDR1 and CDR2 sequences are MGHRA and YSYEKL. J gave up 6 bases and V 4 bases, and 12 bases lay outside the gene matches. The CDR3 DNA follows: TGCGCCAGCAGCCTCGAGACAGGAGGGGGCGTTCAGCCCCAGCATTTT. Translation: CASSLETGGGVQPQHF.

The chain couples TRBV18 to TRBJ1-3, with D maybe TRBD1 (6 bases). Germline CDR1 is KGHSH and CDR2 is LQKENI. Trimming took 3 bases from V and 1 from J, leaving 13 bases between them. This CDR3 has 16 residues. CDR3 nucleotides: TGTGCCAGCTCACCTTCTGGGGGCGCTTCTGGAAACACCATATATTTT. Residues: CASSPSGGASGNTIYF.

The chain carries TRBV5-8 and TRBJ1-5, with D maybe TRBD1 (6 bases). Germline V gene lookup returns CDR1 SGHTS and CDR2 YDEGEE. V was trimmed by 5 bases and J by 4 bases, leaving 16 bases between them. The CDR3 is 15 residues long. CDR3 residues: CASRLSGHQNQPQHF. CDR3 bases: TGTGCCAGCAGACTTTCGGGACACCAAAATCAGCCCCAGCATTTT.

This clone was picked up a small number of times. This chain links TRBV7-6 with TRBJ2-7; 7 bases are shared with TRBD2. The trim removed 4 bases at V and 1 base at J, leaving 7 bases unmatched. This CDR3 comprises 15 residues. CDR1 and CDR2 (germline): SGHVS, FNYEAQ. CDR3 sequence (DNA): TGTGCCAGCAGCTCTCAATCCGGGGGGTCCTACGAGCAGTACTTC. Its protein product is CASSSQSGGSYEQYF. Variable domain in full (rest from reference TRBV7-6 and TRBJ2-7): GAGVSQSPRYKVTKRGQDVALRCDPISGHVSLYWYRQALGQGPEFLTYFNYEAQQDKSGLPNDRFSAERPEGSISTLTIQRTEQRDSAMYRCASSSQSGGSYEQYFGPGTRLTVT.

The rearrangement joins TRBV3-1 (or the pseudogene TRBV3-2) to TRBJ2-5; 12 bases line up with TRBD2. Germline trimming cut 7 bases from V and 4 bases from J; bases unmatched to any gene: 7. Germline CDR1 reads LGHDT; CDR2 reads YNNKEL (reference sequence). This CDR3 has 15 amino acids. The CDR3 spells CASTPSGGASETQYF. The CDR3 DNA reads TGTGCCAGCACCCCTAGCGGGGGGGCCTCAGAGACCCAGTACTTC.

This clone showed up just a few times. The V and J genes are TRBV28 and TRBJ1-1; the D is unclear. Trimming stripped 5 bases from V and 8 bases from J, with 24 bases between. The germline gives CDR1 MDHEN, CDR2 SYDVKM. CDR3 size: 16 residues. The CDR3 protein is CASSGVRGDPTNEAFF. CDR3 coding DNA: TGTGCCAGCAGTGGAGTGAGAGGAGACCCAACAAACGAAGCTTTCTTT.

Comment on this clone: An end of the junction does not agree with germline; a read error may underlie this. This chain joins TRBV5-1 and TRBJ1-1, with D possibly matching TRBD1 (5 bases). Looked up from germline, CDR1 is SGHRS and CDR2 is YFSETQ. The CDR3 sequence is 14 residues long. The CDR3 coding sequence is TGCGCCAGCACCTTGACTCAAGGGGACACTGAAGCTTTCTTT. It yields the protein CASTLTQGDTEAFF.

This clone was seen only once. The chain has TRBV5-1 and TRBJ1-1; D ambiguous. CDR1 is SGHRS and CDR2 is YFSETQ in the germline V gene. With 5 bases removed from V and 1 base from J, the gap between germline ends came to 12 bases. The CDR3 spans 14 residues. CDR3 sequence reads: CASRSVPPNTEAFF. In DNA, the CDR3 is TGCGCCAGCAGGTCGGTTCCCCCGAACACTGAAGCTTTCTTT. The entire variable domain, with the rest obtained from reference TRBV5-1 and TRBJ1-1, is as follows: KAGVTQTPRYLIKTRGQQVTLSCSPISGHRSVSWYQQTPGQGLQFLFEYFSETQRNKGNFPGRFSGRQFSNSRSEMNVSTLELGDSALYLCASRSVPPNTEAFFGQGTRLTVV.

About this clone: This same CDR3 is encoded by further DNA sequences in the sample. The chain combines TRBV24-1 with TRBJ1-1; D gene uncertain. Trimming took 3 bases from V and 5 from J, leaving 6 bases between them. This CDR3 is 12 amino acids long. From germline, CDR1 is KGHDR and CDR2 SFDVKD. The CDR3 is CATSDAGTEAFF. The CDR3 DNA reads TGTGCCACCAGTGATGCCGGGACTGAAGCTTTCTTT.

The J gene is TRBJ1-1, the V gene TRBV7-2; tentatively, D is TRBD1 (6 bases). This CDR3 is built from 15 residues. Trimming pared 1 base from V and 1 base from J, leaving 10 bases between. Germline V gene data show CDR1 as SGHTA and CDR2 as FQGNSA. The CDR3 protein is CASSLGFRGNTEAFF. The DNA for the CDR3 is TGTGCCAGCAGCTTAGGATTCAGGGGGAACACTGAAGCTTTCTTT.

This rearrangement joins TRBV21-1 to TRBJ1-2. TRBV21-1 is described as a pseudogene. The CDR3 runs to 15 residues. The CDR3 region has the DNA TGTGCCAGCAGCAAAGTTCCCGGAGCTAACTATGGCTACACCTTC. Protein product: CASSKVPGANYGYTF.

This rearrangement joins TRBV5-1 to TRBJ1-2, with 7 bases aligning to TRBD1. Germline V gene data show CDR1 as SGHRS and CDR2 as YFSETQ. The V gene end was trimmed by 2 bases and the J gene end by 4 bases; junction bases not matched to a gene: 5. This CDR3 is built from 14 residues. The CDR3 DNA is TGCGCCAGCAGCTTAGACAGGGTCCTCTATGGCTACACCTTC. This encodes CASSLDRVLYGYTF.

The chain employs TRBV2 and TRBJ2-3; 11 bases fit TRBD2. V shed 6 bases, J shed 6 bases, and the junction held 8 bases outside the gene matches. The length of the CDR3 is 15 residues. Germline CDR1 and CDR2: SNHLY and FYNNEI. The CDR3 sequence is CASRGTSGSWDTQYF. CDR3 bases: TGTGCCAGCAGGGGGACTAGCGGCTCGTGGGATACGCAGTATTTT. The variable domain in full, with the rest retrieved from reference TRBV2 and TRBJ2-3, is EPEVTQTPSHQVTQMGQEVILRCVPISNHLYFYWYRQILGQKVEFLVSFYNNEISEKSEIFDDQFSVERPDGSNFTLKIRSTKLEDSAMYFCASRGTSGSWDTQYFGPGTRLTVL.

The chain has TRBV19 and TRBJ2-5; tentatively, D is TRBD2 (7 bases). The CDR3 has 15 residues. The V and J ends lost 2 bases and 5 bases respectively, with 15 bases between them. Germline CDR1 reads LNHDA; CDR2 reads SQIVND (reference sequence). The CDR3 loop reads CASSIKRGASETQYF. Here the CDR3 DNA reads TGTGCCAGTAGTATAAAACGGGGGGCGAGCGAGACCCAGTACTTC.

The V gene is TRBV7-9, the J gene TRBJ1-5; 9 bases are a match to TRBD1. The CDR3 length is 14 residues. V shed 3 bases, J shed 7 bases, and the junction held 4 bases outside the gene matches. The germline V gene has CDR1 SEHNR and CDR2 FQNEAQ (reference sequence). CDR3 sequence reads: CASSFGQGSQPQHF. CDR3 nucleotides: TGTGCCAGCAGCTTCGGACAGGGGTCGCAGCCCCAGCATTTT.

The chain employs TRBV5-8 and TRBJ2-5, with 10 positions matching TRBD2. The CDR3 runs 16 residues. J gave up 1 base and V 2 bases, and 5 bases lay outside the gene matches. Germline CDR1 SGHTS, CDR2 YDEGEE. The CDR3 loop is CASSFGERGGQETQYF. The CDR3 DNA is TGTGCCAGCAGCTTTGGGGAGCGGGGGGGCCAAGAGACCCAGTACTTC.

The V and J genes are TRBV6-6 and TRBJ2-3; 8 nucleotides align to TRBD2. This CDR3 is built from 15 residues. V dropped 6 bases and J dropped 0; count of bases not matched to a gene: 5. CDR1 and CDR2 (germline): MNHNY, SVGAGI (reference sequence). The CDR3 is CASRFSGASTDTQYF. The CDR3 bases are TGTGCCAGCAGATTTAGCGGGGCTAGCACAGATACGCAGTATTTT.

The chain uses TRBV6-5 and TRBJ2-3, with D possibly matching TRBD1 (5 bases). The ends were cut back, 6 bases at V and 0 bases at J, with 7 bases in the middle. The CDR3 is 13 residues long. Germline V gene sequence: CDR1 MNHEY, CDR2 SVGAGI. CDR3 DNA: TGTGCCAGCAGCCCAGGGAGCACAGATACGCAGTATTTT. This sequence encodes CASSPGSTDTQYF.

The V gene is TRBV12-3 or TRBV12-4, the J gene TRBJ1-2; the D is unclear. V was cut by 4 bases and J by 8 bases, with 11 bases left in between. This CDR3 spans 12 amino acids. The DNA of the CDR3 is TGTGCCAGCAGTTCGTGGCCAGGAGGCTACACCTTC. This encodes CASSSWPGGYTF.

The V gene is TRBV18, the J gene TRBJ2-5; D is perhaps TRBD1 (7 bases). The CDR3 is 14 amino acids. In germline, CDR1 is KGHSH, CDR2 LQKENI. The ends were cut back, 3 bases at V and 4 bases at J, with 12 bases in the middle. CDR3 in amino acids: CASSPSQGGETQYF. The CDR3 DNA sequence: TGTGCCAGCTCACCCTCTCAGGGGGGAGAGACCCAGTACTTC.